The 21 T cell receptor beta chains given below trace back to one sample, sequenced in a study of blood T cell repertoires in COVID-19. Here immunoSEQ multiplex PCR was the method, and the copy in TCRdb shows in-frame clones only, minus some. Counted here are under 150,000 clones, about 87% occurring once; the ten biggest clones make up around 26%. The sample comprised peripheral blood. The receptors stem from a human donor in a cohort sampled during active COVID-19.

The chain couples TRBV5-1 to TRBJ2-7, with D perhaps TRBD1 (6 bases). Trimming removed 4 bases from V and 4 bases from J, with 15 bases in between. Germline values: CDR1 SGHRS, CDR2 YFSETQ. The CDR3 loop spans 14 amino acids. Here the CDR3 DNA reads TGCGCCAGCAGCCAACAACAGGGACGATACGAGCAGTACTTC. Translation gives CASSQQQGRYEQYF.

The gene calls are TRBV7-8 and TRBJ2-7; unclear D gene. V gave up 2 bases and J gave up 6 bases, with 8 bases separating them. Germline CDR1 reads SGHVS; CDR2 reads FQNEAQ. The CDR3 runs to 12 residues. The CDR3 DNA follows: TGTGCCAGCAGCTTATACGTCGGCGAGCAGTACTTC. The encoded protein is CASSLYVGEQYF.

This sequence joins TRBV5-4 and TRBJ2-5; TRBD2 matches 10 bases. V lost 0 bases to trimming and J lost 7 bases; unmatched junction nucleotides: 12. The CDR3 covers 17 residues. Germline lookup yields CDR1 SGHNT and CDR2 YYREEE (reference sequence). The CDR3 loop is CASSLAGSGGPQGTQYF. The DNA for the CDR3 is TGTGCCAGCAGCTTGGCCGGTAGCGGGGGGCCCCAGGGGACCCAGTACTTC.

The V gene is TRBV19, the J gene TRBJ1-1; D is ambiguous. This CDR3 region has 13 residues. CDR1 and CDR2 from the germline V gene are LNHDA and SQIVND (reference sequence). Trimming stripped 4 bases from V and 4 bases from J, with 10 bases between. CDR3 protein: CASSKVSGTEAFF. CDR3 sequence (DNA): TGTGCCAGTAGTAAGGTATCGGGCACTGAAGCTTTCTTT.

V gene TRBV4-3 combines with J gene TRBJ2-7; 13 bases line up with TRBD2. CDR1 and CDR2 from the germline V gene are LGHNA and YSLEER. The CDR3 extends over 17 amino acids. The V gene end was trimmed by 1 base and the J gene end by 2 bases; junction bases not matched to a gene: 5. Written as DNA, the CDR3 is TGCGCCAGCAGCCAAGGGACTAGCGGGGGACGTGCCTACGAGCAGTACTTC. It is translated as CASSQGTSGGRAYEQYF.

J is TRBJ1-1 and V is TRBV7-6; D is possibly TRBD1 (5 bases). Trimming cost V 4 bases and J 8 bases, with 26 bases left between them. This CDR3 spans 17 amino acids. The V gene's germline CDR1 is SGHVS and CDR2 FNYEAQ. This CDR3 is CASSSGPLRKTGGEAFF. The CDR3 nucleotides are TGTGCCAGCAGCTCGGGACCCCTAAGGAAAACGGGAGGGGAAGCTTTCTTT. Looking up the rest from reference TRBV7-6 and TRBJ1-1 gives the full variable domain: GAGVSQSPRYKVTKRGQDVALRCDPISGHVSLYWYRQALGQGPEFLTYFNYEAQQDKSGLPNDRFSAERPEGSISTLTIQRTEQRDSAMYRCASSSGPLRKTGGEAFFGQGTRLTVV.

The J gene is TRBJ1-4, the V gene TRBV6-5, with D possibly being TRBD1 (6 bases). Germline V CDR1 and CDR2: MNHEY, SVGAGI. Trimming cost V 4 bases and J 8 bases, with 14 bases left between them. The CDR3 is made up of 14 amino acids. The CDR3, as DNA: TGTGCCAGCAGTTCCGAACAGGGACGAGAAAAACTGTTTTTT. Translating it yields CASSSEQGREKLFF.

V and J are TRBV19 and TRBJ1-1; D possibly corresponds to TRBD1 (5 bases). Trimming left V 9 bases short and J 1 base short, with 12 bases between. Germline assignment: CDR1 LNHDA and CDR2 SQIVND (reference sequence). CDR3 length: 13 residues. The CDR3 protein is CASRQRSNTEAFF. Written as DNA, the CDR3 is TGTGCCAGCCGACAGAGATCGAACACTGAAGCTTTCTTT.

The V gene is TRBV7-2, the J gene TRBJ2-7; no firm D call. The germline CDR1 and CDR2 sequences are SGHTA and FQGNSA. Trimming stripped 5 bases from V and 2 bases from J, with 16 bases between. The CDR3 length is 15 residues. The CDR3 is CASSPRASSTYEQYF. Here the CDR3 DNA reads TGTGCCAGCAGCCCACGTGCATCAAGCACCTACGAGCAGTACTTC.

The rearrangement uses TRBV5-1 and TRBJ1-6; TRBD1 matches 10 bases. Germline V gene lookup returns CDR1 SGHRS and CDR2 YFSETQ. Trimming cost V 4 bases and J 7 bases; bases outside gene matches: 5. The CDR3 sequence is 15 residues long. In DNA form, the CDR3 reads TGCGCCAGCAGCCCATGGACAGGGGGGAATTCACCCCTCCACTTT. Translating it yields CASSPWTGGNSPLHF.

In this sample, this clone turned up a few times. This rearrangement joins TRBV19 to TRBJ2-3; TRBD1 aligns across 9 bases. Germline V CDR1 and CDR2: LNHDA, SQIVND (reference sequence). The junction had 3 bases not matched to a gene; V was cut back by 4 bases and J by 1 base. The CDR3 has 15 amino acids. CDR3 in amino acids: CASSTRTGGTDTQYF. Here the CDR3 DNA reads TGTGCCAGTAGTACGCGGACAGGGGGCACAGATACGCAGTATTTT.

This clone has just one count. The chain recombines TRBV3-1 (or the pseudogene TRBV3-2) with TRBJ2-7, with D unresolved. The germline V gene has CDR1 LGHDT and CDR2 YNNKEL (reference sequence). Trimming stripped 3 bases from V and 0 bases from J, with 3 bases between. CDR3 length: 12 amino acids. DNA for the CDR3: TGTGCCAGCAGCCACAGCTCCTACGAGCAGTACTTC. This gives the protein CASSHSSYEQYF.

The rearrangement links TRBV4-1 to TRBJ2-3; 11 bases agree with TRBD1. V shed 0 bases, J shed 4 bases, and the junction held 6 bases outside the gene matches. Germline-derived CDR1 and CDR2 are MGHRA and YSYEKL. CDR3 length: 17 amino acids. DNA for the CDR3: TGCGCCAGCAGCCAAGATTACGGGACAGGGGGACCAGATACGCAGTATTTT. It specifies CASSQDYGTGGPDTQYF.

A single count supports this clone. The gene calls are TRBV9 and TRBJ2-7; D call uncertain. The CDR3 runs 13 residues. The germline CDR1 and CDR2 sequences are SGDLS and YYNGEE. Trimming removed 0 bases at V and 4 bases at J, with 8 bases between. The CDR3 DNA reads TGTGCCAGCAGCGTAGCTGAAGCTTACGAGCAGTACTTC. Protein product: CASSVAEAYEQYF. Combining the CDR3 with reference TRBV9 and TRBJ2-7 gives the whole variable domain DSGVTQTPKHLITATGQRVTLRCSPRSGDLSVYWYQQSLDQGLQFLIQYYNGEERAKGNILERFSAQQFPDLHSELNLSSLELGDSALYFCASSVAEAYEQYFGPGTRLTVT.

The V gene is TRBV19, the J gene TRBJ2-7, with TRBD2 as a possible D gene (7 bases). Trimming removed 1 base at V and 3 bases at J, with 13 bases between. The CDR3 has 15 residues. Germline V gene data show CDR1 as LNHDA and CDR2 as SQIVND (reference sequence). The CDR3 region has the DNA TGTGCCAGTAGTATAGGGAGGGGGGGGAGCTACGAGCAGTACTTC. As protein: CASSIGRGGSYEQYF. The variable domain in full, completed from reference TRBV19 and TRBJ2-7, reads DGGITQSPKYLFRKEGQNVTLSCEQNLNHDAMYWYRQDPGQGLRLIYYSQIVNDFQKGDIAEGYSVSREKKESFPLTVTSAQKNPTAFYLCASSIGRGGSYEQYFGPGTRLTVT.

This rearrangement joins TRBV3-1 (or the pseudogene TRBV3-2) to TRBJ2-4, with 8 nucleotides matching TRBD2. There are 14 residues in the CDR3. CDR1 LGHDT and CDR2 YNNKEL come from the germline V gene (reference sequence). The V gene end was trimmed by 4 bases and the J gene end by 7 bases; junction bases not matched to a gene: 6. Here the CDR3 DNA reads TGTGCCAGCAGCCCCCGGGGGGGATCGAACATTCAGTACTTC. It yields the protein CASSPRGGSNIQYF.

The chain uses TRBV5-5 and TRBJ2-2; D unclear. Per the germline V gene, CDR1 is SGHKS and CDR2 is YYEKEE (reference sequence). The CDR3 extends over 13 amino acids. V was cut by 4 bases and J by 7 bases, with 11 bases left in between. The CDR3 DNA follows: TGTGCCAGCAGCCCTAGGATGGACGGGGAGCTGTTTTTT. It codes for CASSPRMDGELFF.

The V and J genes are TRBV19 and TRBJ1-6, with D perhaps matching TRBD1 (6 bases). Trimming left V 6 bases short and J 6 bases short, with 9 bases between. The CDR3 contains 13 residues. Germline V lookup: CDR1 LNHDA, CDR2 SQIVND (reference sequence). The CDR3 DNA is TGTGCCAGTAGGGACAGCTTTAATTCACCCCTCCACTTT. It specifies CASRDSFNSPLHF. The full variable domain, rest sourced from reference TRBV19 and TRBJ1-6, is DGGITQSPKYLFRKEGQNVTLSCEQNLNHDAMYWYRQDPGQGLRLIYYSQIVNDFQKGDIAEGYSVSREKKESFPLTVTSAQKNPTAFYLCASRDSFNSPLHFGNGTRLTVT.

The V and J genes are TRBV7-9 and TRBJ1-2; 7 nucleotides line up with TRBD1. Trimming at V came to 5 bases and at J to 8 bases, leaving 11 bases not matched to a gene. Germline V gives CDR1 SEHNR, CDR2 FQNEAQ (reference sequence). CDR3 size: 14 residues. CDR3 sequence reads: CASSPTQGMRGYTF. CDR3 nucleotide sequence: TGTGCCAGCAGCCCCACACAGGGGATGAGGGGCTACACCTTC.

The chain has TRBV9 and TRBJ2-2; the D gene is possibly TRBD2 (5 bases). Germline V lookup: CDR1 SGDLS, CDR2 YYNGEE. CDR3 length: 15 residues. Trimming removed 0 bases from V and 7 bases from J, with 13 bases in between. DNA of the CDR3: TGTGCCAGCAGCGTAGGATCCCTAGCCAACGGGGAGCTGTTTTTT. It encodes CASSVGSLANGELFF.

The rearrangement joins TRBV7-6 to TRBJ2-7; 10 positions agree with TRBD1. The V gene end was trimmed by 5 bases and the J gene end by 3 bases; junction bases not matched to a gene: 7. CDR1 and CDR2 from the germline V gene are SGHVS and FNYEAQ. The CDR3 sequence is 15 residues long. CDR3 DNA sequence: TGTGCCAGCAGCCCTCGACAGGGGGCGGGCTACGAGCAGTACTTC. Protein: CASSPRQGAGYEQYF.